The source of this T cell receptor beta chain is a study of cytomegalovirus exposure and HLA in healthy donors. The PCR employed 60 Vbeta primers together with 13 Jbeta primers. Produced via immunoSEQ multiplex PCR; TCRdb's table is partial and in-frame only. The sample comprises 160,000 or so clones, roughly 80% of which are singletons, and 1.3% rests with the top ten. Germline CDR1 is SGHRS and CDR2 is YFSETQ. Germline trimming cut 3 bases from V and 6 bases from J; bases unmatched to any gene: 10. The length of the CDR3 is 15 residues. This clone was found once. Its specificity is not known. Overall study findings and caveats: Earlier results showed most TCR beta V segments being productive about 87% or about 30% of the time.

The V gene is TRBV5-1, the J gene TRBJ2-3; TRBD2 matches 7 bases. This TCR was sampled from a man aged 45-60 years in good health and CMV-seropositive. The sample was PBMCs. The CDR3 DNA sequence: TGCGCCAGCAGCTCCATCGGCGGGAGCGGGGATACGCAGTATTTT. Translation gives CASSSIGGSGDTQYF.